The rows below give T cell receptor beta chains drawn from one sample of a study of shared clonotypes between healthy human individuals. Profiling relied on immunoSEQ multiplex PCR, and the TCRdb table lists in-frame clones only, not all of them. There are around 2.1 million clones in the sample; about 93% occur only once, and around 1.7% lies in the top ten. Material for sequencing was naive CD8+ T cells from PBMCs. All receptors come from a man aged 18 to 30 in good health. Some clones in this sample may be carry-over from other donors' samples. Both conserved end residues are part of each CDR3. A D gene is named only where the DNA matches it firmly. Part of the rows lack a size; the others show once, few, many or a class for expanded clones.

-	once	TRBV7-2	14	TRBJ1-5	TGTGCCAGCAGCCCTGATCGGGGCTATCAGCCCCAGCATTTT	CASSPDRGYQPQHF
-	-	TRBV19	11	TRBJ2-7	TGTGCCAGTAGTATGGGCAGCGAGCAGTACTTC	CASSMGSEQYF
-	-	TRBV28	16	TRBJ2-1	TGTGCCAGCAGTTTCTTATTGTCTAGCGACAACAATGAGCAGTTCTTC	CASSFLLSSDNNEQFF
-	-	TRBV6-1	16	TRBJ2-2	TGTGCCAGCAGTGAAGTAGGGGCTCCCAACACCGGGGAGCTGTTTTTT	CASSEVGAPNTGELFF
TRBD2	-	TRBV19	15	TRBJ2-7	TGTGCCAGTAGTGGGGGGACTAGCGCCCACTACGAGCAGTACTTC	CASSGGTSAHYEQYF
TRBD1	-	TRBV19	15	TRBJ2-1	TGTGCCAGTAGTCCGGGACAGGGCTCCTACAATGAGCAGTTCTTC	CASSPGQGSYNEQFF
-	-	TRBV19	15	TRBJ2-6	TGTGCCAGTACCCAGGATCGAGAAGGGGCCAACGTCCTGACTTTC	CASTQDREGANVLTF
-	-	TRBV7-2	14	TRBJ2-3	TGTGCCAGCAGCCCTGGGCGATACACAGATACGCAGTATTTT	CASSPGRYTDTQYF
-	-	TRBV13	14	TRBJ1-2	TGTGCCAGCAGCTTAGACGGCAGTTCATATGGCTACACCTTC	CASSLDGSSYGYTF
TRBD2	-	TRBV7-9	15	TRBJ2-1	TGTGCCAGCAGCTTACTAGCGGGAGCTTCCAATGAGCAGTTCTTC	CASSLLAGASNEQFF
-	-	TRBV12-1	15	TRBJ1-1	TGTGCCAGCAGCATAATAAAAGGAGGGGGAACTGAAGCTTTCTTT	CASSIIKGGGTEAFF
-	once	TRBV27	15	TRBJ2-3	TGTGCCAGCAGTCCGCCGGGACACGACACAGATACGCAGTATTTT	CASSPPGHDTDTQYF
-	-	TRBV9	16	TRBJ2-5	TGTGCCAGCAGCGCCGAAGGCGGGACAGACCAAGAGACCCAGTACTTC	CASSAEGGTDQETQYF
-	-	TRBV5-1	15	TRBJ2-6	TGCGCCAGCAGCTTAGAGAGCCCTGGGGCCAACGTCCTGACTTTC	CASSLESPGANVLTF
TRBD2	-	TRBV10-1	12	TRBJ2-2	TGCGCCAGCAGGGGACTAGCCGGGGAGCTGTTTTTT	CASRGLAGELFF
-	-	TRBV2	13	TRBJ1-2	TGTGCCAGCAGTGAGGGGCGGGACTATGGCTACACCTTC	CASSEGRDYGYTF
-	few	TRBV10-3	16	TRBJ1-1	TGTGCCATCAGTGAGTCGTTAGATAACCTCCCCACTGAAGCTTTCTTT	CAISESLDNLPTEAFF
-	once	TRBV2	15	TRBJ1-1	TGTGCCAGCAGGGACGACGGGAGTTTGAGCACTGAAGCTTTCTTT	CASRDDGSLSTEAFF
TRBD2	-	TRBV28	15	TRBJ2-7	TGTGCCAGCAGCCGCTATACTAGCGGGTCCTACGAGCAGTACTTC	CASSRYTSGSYEQYF
TRBD2	-	TRBV27	18	TRBJ2-7	TGTGCCAGCAGTTTCCGGACTAGCGGGAGAGTTCCTATGGGCGAGCAGTACTTC	CASSFRTSGRVPMGEQYF
TRBD1	-	TRBV5-5	15	TRBJ2-7	TGTGCCAGCAGCCCTACAGGGGGTATGGTGGGCGAGCAGTACTTC	CASSPTGGMVGEQYF
-	-	TRBV7-9	14	TRBJ2-5	TGTGCCAGCAGCTTACACGGACAAGAAGAGACCCAGTACTTC	CASSLHGQEETQYF
TRBD1	-	TRBV13	15	TRBJ2-7	TGTGCCAGCAGCTTAGCCAGGGGGCCATCCTACGAGCAGTACTTC	CASSLARGPSYEQYF
-	-	TRBV7-6	13	TRBJ2-1	TGTGCCAGCAGCTATGCGGTTCGCGATGAGCAGTTCTTC	CASSYAVRDEQFF
-	once	TRBV19	17	TRBJ1-5	TGTGCCAGTACCCCTGCAGGCATCCTATATAGCAATCAGCCCCAGCATTTT	CASTPAGILYSNQPQHF
-	-	TRBV7-9	11	TRBJ2-2	TGTGCCAGCAGCCAAGCTGGGGAGCTGTTTTTT	CASSQAGELFF
TRBD1	-	TRBV4-1	15	TRBJ2-7	TGCGCCAGCAGCTCAGATGGGACAGGGTGGTACGAGCAGTACTTC	CASSSDGTGWYEQYF
-	-	TRBV25-1	13	TRBJ2-1	TGTGCCAGCAGTGATGGAGCTTACAATGAGCAGTTCTTC	CASSDGAYNEQFF
TRBD2	-	TRBV7-2	18	TRBJ2-3	TGTGCCAGCAGCGGAAGGATAAGGACTAGCGGGAAGCCAGATACGCAGTATTTT	CASSGRIRTSGKPDTQYF
TRBD1	-	TRBV7-6	14	TRBJ2-7	TGTGCCAGCAGCCCAAGGGACAGGGCCCACGAGCAGTACTTC	CASSPRDRAHEQYF
TRBD2	-	TRBV6-1	17	TRBJ2-3	TGTGCCAGCAGTGAAGCACTAGCGGGAGGCGGCACAGATACGCAGTATTTT	CASSEALAGGGTDTQYF
-	-	TRBV7-9	14	TRBJ2-5	TGTGCCAGCAGTAAACAGACGGGGCGGGAGACCCAGTACTTC	CASSKQTGRETQYF
TRBD1	-	TRBV6-1	16	TRBJ1-5	TGTGCCAGCAGTGATAGAACAGGGGTAGTGAGGCAGCCCCAGCATTTT	CASSDRTGVVRQPQHF
-	-	TRBV5-6	15	TRBJ1-1	TGTGCCAGCAGCTTGGCCGGGGTGGGGAGTTCTGAAGCTTTCTTT	CASSLAGVGSSEAFF
TRBD2	-	TRBV28	16	TRBJ2-7	TGTGCCAGCAGTTCCCGGGGGGGGCCCCAACCCTACGAGCAGTACTTC	CASSSRGGPQPYEQYF
TRBD1	once	TRBV19	17	TRBJ2-2	TGTGCCAGTAGTATCTGGGACAGGGTGAACAACGGCCCTGGGCTGTTTTTT	CASSIWDRVNNGPGLFF
-	once	TRBV6-1	15	TRBJ1-1	TGTGCCAGCAGTGGGACAGAGTTGATGAACACTGAAGCTTTCTTT	CASSGTELMNTEAFF
-	-	TRBV30	13	TRBJ1-5	TGTGCCTGGAGTATAGGACCGCTCCAGCCCCAGCATTTT	CAWSIGPLQPQHF
-	-	TRBV27	11	TRBJ2-7	TGTGCCACCGGGGGGCCCTACGAGCAGTACTTC	CATGGPYEQYF
-	-	TRBV4-2	14	TRBJ1-1	TGTGCCAGCAGCCAAGAAGACCTGGGCACTGAAGCTTTCTTT	CASSQEDLGTEAFF
TRBD2	once	TRBV9	15	TRBJ2-5	TGTGCCAGCAGCGTTGGACTCGGGGGGTTAGAGACCCAGTACTTC	CASSVGLGGLETQYF
-	-	TRBV5-6	15	TRBJ2-7	TGTGCCAGCAGCCCCCGTCGGTGGGGAAAGTACGAGCAGTACTTC	CASSPRRWGKYEQYF
-	-	TRBV27	13	TRBJ2-7	TGTGCCAGCAGTTTATCCAGAGGCTACGAGCAGTACTTC	CASSLSRGYEQYF
-	few	TRBV28	15	TRBJ1-5	TGTGCCAGCACCCCCCGGGACGGGCTTAGGCAGCCCCAGCATTTT	CASTPRDGLRQPQHF
TRBD2	-	TRBV29-1	14	TRBJ2-3	TGCAGCGTCCAAAGCGGGAGAGGAGGGGATACGCAGTATTTT	CSVQSGRGGDTQYF
-	once	TRBV7-9	15	TRBJ2-3	TGTGCCAGCAGCTTATATGTTCGGGGCCCAGATACGCAGTATTTT	CASSLYVRGPDTQYF